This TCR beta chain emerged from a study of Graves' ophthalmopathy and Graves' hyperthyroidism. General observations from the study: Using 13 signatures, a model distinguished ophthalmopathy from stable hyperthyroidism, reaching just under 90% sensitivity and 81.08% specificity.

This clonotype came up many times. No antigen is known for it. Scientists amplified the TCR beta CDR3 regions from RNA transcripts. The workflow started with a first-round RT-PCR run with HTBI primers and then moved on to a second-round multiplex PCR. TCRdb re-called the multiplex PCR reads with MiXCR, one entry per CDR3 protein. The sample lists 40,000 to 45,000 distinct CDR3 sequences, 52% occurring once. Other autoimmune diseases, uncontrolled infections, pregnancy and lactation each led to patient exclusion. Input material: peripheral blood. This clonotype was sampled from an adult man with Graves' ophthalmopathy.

CDR3 nucleotide sequence: TGTGCCAGCAGCTTAGTAGCGGGAAGCTCCTACAATGAGCAGTTCTTC. Translating gives CASSLVAGSSYNEQFF. This chain uses TRBV7-8 with TRBJ2-1; TRBD2 matches at 8 bases. In germline, CDR1 is SGHVS, CDR2 FQNEAQ. V gave up 1 base and J gave up 0 bases; unmatched junction bases: 2. CDR3 size: 16 residues.